What follows are 9 T cell receptor beta chains derived from one specimen sequenced in a study of response to subunit inactivated influenza vaccine. TCRdb ran MiXCR on the RT-PCR reads and lists one entry per CDR3 protein. This table has 860,000 or so distinct CDR3 sequences, about 20% appearing once. The source material was PBMCs from blood, sampled 5 to 6 days after vaccination. Source of these receptors: a man in his fifties or sixties who received an inactivated influenza vaccine.

Only a few counts were recorded for this clonotype. The rearrangement joins TRBV29-1 to TRBJ2-6; D may correspond to TRBD1 or TRBD2 (5 bases each). V was cut by 4 bases and J by 4 bases, with 14 bases left in between. This CDR3 is 15 amino acids long. CDR1 and CDR2 from the germline V gene are SQVTM and ANQGSEA. CDR3 nucleotides: TGCAGCGTTGGGGTCTTGGGGGTAGGGGCCAACGTCCTGACTTTC. Its protein product is CSVGVLGVGANVLTF.

The chain has TRBV12-5 and TRBJ2-2; 9 nucleotides line up with TRBD1. The CDR3 has 15 residues. The V gene's germline CDR1 is LGHNT and CDR2 FRNRAP. Losses at the gene ends were 4 bases for V and 7 bases for J; bases not matched to a gene: 7. The CDR3 spells CASGSGQGPIGELFF. In DNA form, the CDR3 reads TGTGCTAGTGGTTCTGGACAGGGGCCCATCGGGGAGCTGTTTTTT.

The rearrangement links TRBV12-3 or TRBV12-4 to TRBJ2-1; D ambiguous. This CDR3 is built from 13 residues. Trimming stripped 2 bases from V and 14 bases from J, with 16 bases between. CDR3 nucleotide sequence: TGTGCCAGCAGTTTATGGTTCAGCGACCCTAAGTTCTTC. Residues: CASSLWFSDPKFF.

This clonotype has just a few counts. The chain employs TRBV12-3 or TRBV12-4 and TRBJ1-1; D is unclear. V lost 5 bases and J 0 bases, leaving 10 bases between the germline ends. This CDR3 contains 14 residues. The CDR3 is CASSPSTVNTEAFF. Written as DNA, the CDR3 is TGTGCCAGCAGTCCCTCCACGGTGAACACTGAAGCTTTCTTT.

This clonotype was counted at least ten times. This chain's CDR3 is CASTTSKVGGQYF. The DNA for the CDR3 is TGTGCCAGCACCACTTCCAAAGTAGGAGGTCAGTACTTC. The chain joins TRBV12-3 or TRBV12-4 to TRBJ2-7; possible D gene TRBD2, 5 bases. The CDR3 contains 13 residues. V was pared by 7 bases and J by 10 bases, with 20 bases between.

The V call is TRBV20-1, the J call TRBJ2-3, with a weak D call TRBD2 (5 bases). V was clipped by 3 bases and J by 0 bases, with 10 bases between them. Germline CDR1 DFQATT, CDR2 SNEGSKA (reference sequence). The CDR3 loop spans 14 amino acids. The DNA for the CDR3 is TGCAGTGCTAGTAGGCGGGCCAGCACAGATACGCAGTATTTT. This sequence encodes CSASRRASTDTQYF.

This clonotype showed up many times. This sequence joins TRBV7-6 and TRBJ2-7; maybe TRBD1 (5 bases). The germline CDR1 and CDR2 sequences are SGHVS and FNYEAQ. V was trimmed by 5 bases and J by 0 bases, leaving 11 bases between them. There are 14 residues in the CDR3. CDR3 bases: TGTGCCAGCAGCCCAGGGTGGAGCTCCTACGAGCAGTACTTC. It yields the protein CASSPGWSSYEQYF.

This clonotype was counted between two and nine times. V is TRBV5-1 and J is TRBJ2-2; D might be TRBD2 (6 bases). Trimming removed 7 bases at V and 1 base at J, with 17 bases between. The germline V gene encodes CDR1 SGHRS and CDR2 YFSETQ. This CDR3 is built from 16 residues. For the CDR3, the DNA is TGCGCCAGCTCCTCGGGGGTCCCAAGGAACACCGGGGAGCTGTTTTTT. It specifies CASSSGVPRNTGELFF. The full variable domain, completed using reference TRBV5-1 and TRBJ2-2, is KAGVTQTPRYLIKTRGQQVTLSCSPISGHRSVSWYQQTPGQGLQFLFEYFSETQRNKGNFPGRFSGRQFSNSRSEMNVSTLELGDSALYLCASSSGVPRNTGELFFGEGSRLTVL.

This chain joins TRBV29-1 and TRBJ2-3; tentatively, D is TRBD2 (6 bases). Between the trimmed V and J ends, which lost 6 bases and 6 bases, there was a span of 10 bases. CDR1 SQVTM and CDR2 ANQGSEA come from the germline V gene. The CDR3 contains 11 residues. The CDR3 reads CSVGGRDTQYF. Here the CDR3 DNA reads TGCAGCGTCGGGGGACGGGATACGCAGTATTTT.